Below, 26 T cell receptor beta chains from the same sample are listed, as sequenced in a study of T cells in localized non-small cell lung cancer. Method: immunoSEQ multiplex PCR; TCRdb's copy keeps in-frame clones and lacks some. Of over 50,000 clones listed, roughly 88% are singletons. Sequenced material: peripheral blood, taken before any cancer treatment. Receptor source: a woman aged 40 to 75 with stage I lung adenocarcinoma.

This clone was recorded once. Here the CDR3 DNA reads TGTGCCAGCAGCTTAATTGCGGGGGGCTTATACAATGAGCAGTTCTTC. The encoded protein is CASSLIAGGLYNEQFF. This chain connects TRBV7-6 to TRBJ2-1; 8 bases align to TRBD2. Losses at the gene ends were 2 bases for V and 4 bases for J; bases not matched to a gene: 7. This CDR3 spans 16 amino acids. Germline V gene sequence: CDR1 SGHVS, CDR2 FNYEAQ.

This rearrangement joins TRBV7-9 to TRBJ1-1; D uncertain. Deletions cut 2 bases from V and 0 bases from J, with 4 bases between. The CDR3 covers 13 residues. The germline V gene has CDR1 SEHNR and CDR2 FQNEAQ (reference sequence). The CDR3 loop is CASSLLMNTEAFF. CDR3 bases: TGTGCCAGCAGCTTACTGATGAACACTGAAGCTTTCTTT.

This clone was seen a few times. The chain joins TRBV6-1 to TRBJ1-6; no firm D call. Looked up from germline, CDR1 is MNHNS and CDR2 is SASEGT. The CDR3 covers 15 residues. V gave up 2 bases and J gave up 10 bases, with 15 bases separating them. This CDR3 is CASSEQEGAGSPLHF. The CDR3 bases are TGTGCCAGCAGTGAACAGGAGGGCGCAGGCTCACCCCTCCACTTT.

The chain employs TRBV7-9 and TRBJ2-3, with TRBD2 matching 8 bases. Germline V gene data show CDR1 as SEHNR and CDR2 as FQNEAQ (reference sequence). V shed 0 bases, J shed 2 bases, and the junction held 4 bases outside the gene matches. The CDR3 covers 16 residues. The CDR3 is CASSLALAGSTDTQYF. As DNA, the CDR3 is TGTGCCAGCAGCTTAGCTTTAGCGGGGTCCACAGATACGCAGTATTTT.

The chain carries TRBV6-1 and TRBJ2-7, with TRBD1 identical over 8 bases. V gave up 2 bases and J gave up 4 bases; unmatched junction bases: 10. The CDR3 sequence is 16 residues long. Per germline, CDR1 MNHNS and CDR2 SASEGT. The CDR3 DNA is TGTGCCAGCAGTGAACCGCCCAGGGGGCGAGAGTACGAGCAGTACTTC. The encoded protein is CASSEPPRGREYEQYF.

The chain carries TRBV14 and TRBJ2-3, with 10 bases matching TRBD2. The V gene end was trimmed by 2 bases and the J gene end by 3 bases; junction bases not matched to a gene: 5. CDR3 length: 16 residues. Germline CDR1 is SGHDN and CDR2 is FVKESK. The CDR3 region has the DNA TGTGCCAGCAGCCAACTGACTAGCGGGCTTACAGATACGCAGTATTTT. Protein product: CASSQLTSGLTDTQYF.

CDR3 amino acids: CASSGRTAYEQYF. Written as DNA, the CDR3 is TGTGCCAGCAGTGGCAGGACCGCCTACGAGCAGTACTTC. This rearrangement joins TRBV2 to TRBJ2-7, with D unclear. The V gene's germline CDR1 is SNHLY and CDR2 FYNNEI. This CDR3 has 13 residues. Trimming removed 4 bases from V and 2 bases from J, with 9 bases in between. The full variable domain, rest sourced from reference TRBV2 and TRBJ2-7, is EPEVTQTPSHQVTQMGQEVILRCVPISNHLYFYWYRQILGQKVEFLVSFYNNEISEKSEIFDDQFSVERPDGSNFTLKIRSTKLEDSAMYFCASSGRTAYEQYFGPGTRLTVT.

The V and J genes are TRBV7-2 and TRBJ1-4; D is ambiguous. CDR3 length equals 14 residues. V lost 3 bases, J lost 0 bases, and 5 bases lay in between. Germline lookup yields CDR1 SGHTA and CDR2 FQGNSA. For the CDR3, the DNA is TGTGCCAGCAGCTTCCAAGCAACTAATGAAAAACTGTTTTTT. Protein sequence: CASSFQATNEKLFF.

The chain uses TRBV18 and TRBJ2-7; possible D gene TRBD1, 5 bases. The CDR3 loop spans 15 amino acids. The germline CDR1 and CDR2 sequences are KGHSH and LQKENI. V was cut by 5 bases and J by 6 bases, with 20 bases left in between. The CDR3 here is CASSSPTDLGLEQYF. In DNA form, the CDR3 reads TGTGCCAGCTCATCCCCGACAGATTTGGGGCTCGAGCAGTACTTC. The full variable domain, in which reference TRBV18 and TRBJ2-7 provide the parts outside the CDR3, is NAGVMQNPRHLVRRRGQEARLRCSPMKGHSHVYWYRQLPEEGLKFMVYLQKENIIDESGMPKERFSAEFPKEGPSILRIQQVVRGDSAAYFCASSSPTDLGLEQYFGPGTRLTVT.

This clone was recorded once. The rearrangement links TRBV10-3 to TRBJ2-2; 10 bases are shared with TRBD1. The J segment lost 8 bases and the V segment lost 2 bases, leaving 11 bases of the junction unmatched. CDR3 length equals 17 residues. Germline V gene sequence: CDR1 ENHRY, CDR2 SYGVKD. In nucleotides, the CDR3 is TGTGCCATCAGTGAGCCGCCCTGGGACAGGGGTGTTGGGGAGCTGTTTTTT. Its protein is CAISEPPWDRGVGELFF.

The gene calls are TRBV7-9 and TRBJ2-1; D is possibly TRBD1 (6 bases). This CDR3 spans 16 amino acids. V lost 1 base to trimming and J lost 10 bases, with 20 bases between them. Germline V gene lookup returns CDR1 SEHNR and CDR2 FQNEAQ (reference sequence). This CDR3 is CASSLVGAGLGGEQFF. CDR3 DNA: TGTGCCAGCAGCTTAGTTGGGGCAGGACTTGGGGGCGAGCAGTTCTTC.

The CDR3 bases are TGTGCCAGCAGCTCCAGGGGTGGGACAGGGTCGTCAGATACGCAGTATTTT. It is translated as CASSSRGGTGSSDTQYF. The genes are TRBV7-9 and TRBJ2-3, with 9 bases that match TRBD1. This CDR3 has 17 residues. Germline V lookup: CDR1 SEHNR, CDR2 FQNEAQ (reference sequence). Germline trimming cut 4 bases from V and 4 bases from J; bases unmatched to any gene: 12.

This chain joins TRBV5-1 and TRBJ2-2, with 8 bases lining up with TRBD2. J gave up 5 bases and V 1 base, and 4 bases lay outside the gene matches. CDR3 length equals 15 residues. Germline CDR1 and CDR2: SGHRS and YFSETQ. The CDR3 DNA is TGCGCCAGCAGCTTGCCACTAGCGGAGACCGGGGAGCTGTTTTTT. Its translation: CASSLPLAETGELFF.

This chain uses TRBV10-2 with TRBJ2-3; 9 nucleotides agree with TRBD2. Germline lookup yields CDR1 WSHSY and CDR2 SAAADI. V shed 6 bases, J shed 3 bases, and the junction held 10 bases outside the gene matches. This CDR3 comprises 16 residues. The CDR3 sequence: CASREIAGAGTDTQYF. DNA for the CDR3: TGCGCCAGCAGAGAAATAGCGGGAGCGGGAACAGATACGCAGTATTTT.

The chain is built from TRBV5-1 and TRBJ1-1; D might be TRBD1 (5 bases). Germline values: CDR1 SGHRS, CDR2 YFSETQ. V was clipped by 0 bases and J by 2 bases, with 14 bases between them. This CDR3 is 16 amino acids long. DNA for the CDR3: TGCGCCAGCAGCTTGGCCTCGCAGGGAGGCAACACTGAAGCTTTCTTT. This translates into CASSLASQGGNTEAFF.

The chain links TRBV4-2 to TRBJ1-3, with TRBD1 as a possible D gene (6 bases). From germline, CDR1 is LGHNA and CDR2 YNFKEQ. Trimming took 0 bases from V and 2 from J, leaving 8 bases between them. The CDR3 spans 15 residues. Here the CDR3 DNA reads TGTGCCAGCAGCCAAGATTGGGACACTGGAAACACCATATATTTT. Protein product: CASSQDWDTGNTIYF.

This chain links TRBV7-9 with TRBJ2-7; D tentatively fits TRBD1 or TRBD2 (5 bases each). V lost 3 bases and J lost 8, with 11 bases in between. In germline, CDR1 is SEHNR, CDR2 FQNEAQ (reference sequence). CDR3 length equals 12 residues. Written as DNA, the CDR3 is TGTGCCAGCAGCTTCCGACTGGGACAGCAGTACTTC. This gives the protein CASSFRLGQQYF.

This rearrangement joins TRBV6-1 to TRBJ2-1; 9 bases map to TRBD1. This CDR3 has 15 residues. CDR1 and CDR2 (germline): MNHNS, SASEGT. With V trimmed by 4 bases and J by 7 bases, 8 bases remained unmatched. The chain's CDR3 is CASSARDRVGNEQFF. The CDR3 nucleotides read TGTGCCAGCAGTGCCCGGGACAGGGTAGGGAATGAGCAGTTCTTC.

This clone was detected only once. The chain combines TRBV29-1 with TRBJ2-2; TRBD1 aligns across 9 bases. The germline V gene has CDR1 SQVTM and CDR2 ANQGSEA. The CDR3 is made up of 17 amino acids. The V segment lost 6 bases and the J segment 0 bases; nucleotides outside the gene matches: 11. DNA for the CDR3: TGCAGCGTGATTCCACCGGGACAGGGCTCGAACACCGGGGAGCTGTTTTTT. Translated: CSVIPPGQGSNTGELFF.

The chain combines TRBV5-4 with TRBJ2-1; no clear D gene. Looked up from germline, CDR1 is SGHNT and CDR2 is YYREEE (reference sequence). The CDR3 covers 14 residues. V was cut by 0 bases and J by 1 base, with 5 bases left in between. CDR3 DNA sequence: TGTGCCAGCAGCTTGGAGGGATCCTACAATGAGCAGTTCTTC. Amino acid sequence: CASSLEGSYNEQFF.

The chain couples TRBV6-5 to TRBJ1-6, with D hard to call. CDR1 MNHEY and CDR2 SVGAGI come from the germline V gene. V was clipped by 4 bases and J by 8 bases, with 12 bases between them. The CDR3 has 14 amino acids. CDR3 residues: CASSSQPADSPLHF. The CDR3 bases are TGTGCCAGCAGTTCTCAACCCGCGGATTCACCCCTCCACTTT.

The V and J genes are TRBV18 and TRBJ1-1; D is unresolved. The germline CDR1 and CDR2 sequences are KGHSH and LQKENI. This CDR3 has 13 residues. Between the trimmed V and J ends, which lost 5 bases and 1 base, there was a span of 8 bases. The CDR3 region is CASSSDKNTEAFF. CDR3 nucleotides: TGTGCCAGCTCATCCGACAAGAACACTGAAGCTTTCTTT.

This clone was counted a single time. The chain couples TRBV29-1 to TRBJ1-2; D is perhaps TRBD1 (5 bases). The CDR3 contains 11 residues. With 4 bases removed from V and 6 bases from J, the gap between germline ends came to 9 bases. CDR1 SQVTM and CDR2 ANQGSEA come from the germline V gene. DNA of the CDR3: TGCAGCGTTGTTGAGGGGCATGGCTACACCTTC. It codes for CSVVEGHGYTF.

The V gene is TRBV18, the J gene TRBJ1-1; 9 nucleotides line up with TRBD1. The length of the CDR3 is 13 residues. Germline lookup yields CDR1 KGHSH and CDR2 LQKENI. V gave up 4 bases and J gave up 7 bases; unmatched junction bases: 4. In DNA, the CDR3 is TGTGCCAGCTCACAGGGACAGGGATTTGAAGCTTTCTTT. Translating gives CASSQGQGFEAFF. Looking up the rest from reference TRBV18 and TRBJ1-1 gives the full variable domain: NAGVMQNPRHLVRRRGQEARLRCSPMKGHSHVYWYRQLPEEGLKFMVYLQKENIIDESGMPKERFSAEFPKEGPSILRIQQVVRGDSAAYFCASSQGQGFEAFFGQGTRLTVV.

The rearrangement uses TRBV27 and TRBJ2-7; D could derive from TRBD1 or TRBD2 (5 bases each). The germline gives CDR1 MNHEY, CDR2 SMNVEV (reference sequence). V gave up 5 bases and J gave up 0 bases, with 17 bases separating them. This CDR3 spans 16 amino acids. The CDR3 is CASSPSTGASSYEQYF. The DNA for the CDR3 is TGTGCCAGCAGTCCGTCTACCGGGGCCAGCTCCTACGAGCAGTACTTC.

This clone has more than one count but fewer than ten. J is TRBJ1-1 and V is TRBV4-1; D is uncertain. Between the trimmed V and J ends, which lost 1 base and 1 base, there was a span of 7 bases. Per germline, CDR1 MGHRA and CDR2 YSYEKL. The CDR3 totals 14 residues. The CDR3 here is CASSQVERNTEAFF. DNA for the CDR3: TGCGCCAGCAGCCAAGTGGAGAGGAACACTGAAGCTTTCTTT.